The source of this T cell receptor beta chain is a study of blood T cell repertoires in COVID-19. The overall study: The United States, Italy and Spain provided the acute and convalescent COVID-19 samples.

The method was immunoSEQ multiplex PCR; TCRdb's version includes in-frame clones alone and lacks a portion of them. The profile shows more than 250,000 clones, approximately 85% of them singletons. The receptor comes from a man aged 45 to 65 with active or convalescent COVID-19. The material sequenced was peripheral blood.

The CDR3 reads CASSFGQGSGEQYF. DNA for the CDR3: TGTGCCAGCAGCTTTGGACAGGGTTCGGGCGAGCAGTACTTC. This chain joins TRBV11-2 and TRBJ2-7, with 8 bases lining up with TRBD1. CDR1 and CDR2 from the germline V gene are SGHAT and FQNNGV. The CDR3 is 14 amino acids. The trim removed 3 bases at V and 6 bases at J, leaving 7 bases unmatched.